A single sample is the source of the 13 T cell receptor beta chains below, sequenced in a study of Ad26.COV2.S vaccination and SARS-CoV-2 variants. Repertoires were generated with immunoSEQ multiplex PCR, while TCRdb's copy carries only in-frame clones and drops some. The sample holds around 450,000 clones, 89% seen once. Sample treatment: about 20 received Ad26.COV2.S at low or high dose, single or two shots; several received placebo; per-sample allocation not given. Collection of samples fell on day 63 after the first vaccine or placebo injection. Sequenced material: peripheral blood, taken in a trial of Ad26.COV2.S vaccine versus placebo. These receptors all stem from a person aged 18 to 59 who received the Ad26.COV2.S COVID-19 vaccine or a placebo.

The genes are TRBV5-6 and TRBJ1-1, with D unresolved. Trimming pared 0 bases from V and 3 bases from J, leaving 9 bases between. The germline CDR1 and CDR2 sequences are SGHDT and YYEEEE. There are 14 residues in the CDR3. The CDR3 region is CASSLGSLDTEAFF. The CDR3 DNA sequence: TGTGCCAGCAGCTTGGGCAGTTTAGACACTGAAGCTTTCTTT.

This rearrangement joins TRBV18 to TRBJ1-2; D is uncertain. Trimming removed 2 bases at V and 0 bases at J, with 10 bases between. The CDR3 consists of 15 residues. Germline V gene sequence: CDR1 KGHSH, CDR2 LQKENI. CDR3 protein: CASSPNGGSNYGYTF. Written as DNA, the CDR3 is TGTGCCAGCTCACCAAATGGCGGGTCTAACTATGGCTACACCTTC.

The rearrangement links TRBV5-4 to TRBJ1-3; no firm D call. The CDR3 has 17 residues. The germline gives CDR1 SGHNT, CDR2 YYREEE (reference sequence). V was pared by 0 bases and J by 3 bases, with 16 bases between. The CDR3 DNA reads TGTGCCAGCAGCTTGGATGGCCCCTCCGCGGGTGGAAACACCATATATTTT. Amino acids: CASSLDGPSAGGNTIYF. Full variable domain (missing parts from reference TRBV5-4 and TRBJ1-3): ETGVTQSPTHLIKTRGQQVTLRCSSQSGHNTVSWYQQALGQGPQFIFQYYREEENGRGNFPPRFSGLQFPNYSSELNVNALELDDSALYLCASSLDGPSAGGNTIYFGEGSWLTVV.

The V and J genes are TRBV7-3 and TRBJ2-2, with 7 bases aligning to TRBD1. Germline lookup yields CDR1 SGHTA and CDR2 FQGTGA. The CDR3 is 14 amino acids. Trimming removed 5 bases from V and 6 bases from J; junction bases left unmatched: 6. The CDR3 loop is CASSKGTVPGELFF. CDR3 nucleotides: TGTGCCAGCAGCAAGGGGACAGTACCCGGGGAGCTGTTTTTT.

The chain joins TRBV10-3 to TRBJ1-1; TRBD1 agrees at 8 bases. The CDR3 extends over 12 amino acids. With 6 bases clipped from V and 4 bases from J, the junction kept 1 base outside the gene matches. Per germline, CDR1 ENHRY and CDR2 SYGVKD. CDR3 nucleotide sequence: TGTGCCATCAGAACAGGGGGCACTGAAGCTTTCTTT. It is translated as CAIRTGGTEAFF.

This chain joins TRBV5-4 and TRBJ2-2; TRBD2 might be the D (6 bases). Germline V gene data show CDR1 as SGHNT and CDR2 as YYREEE (reference sequence). Trimming took off 4 bases at V and 0 bases at J, with 16 bases between the two ends. There are 17 residues in the CDR3. CDR3 sequence (DNA): TGTGCCAGCAGCCCGCCGATGGGGGACTCGAACACCGGGGAGCTGTTTTTT. Protein: CASSPPMGDSNTGELFF.

The V gene is TRBV18, the J gene TRBJ2-1; D not certain. The length of the CDR3 is 16 residues. Germline V CDR1 and CDR2: KGHSH, LQKENI. V lost 3 bases and J lost 6, with 18 bases in between. CDR3 loop: CASSPEFPHSGNEQFF. CDR3 in DNA: TGTGCCAGCTCACCTGAATTCCCCCATTCAGGCAATGAGCAGTTCTTC.

The rearrangement joins TRBV28 to TRBJ2-5; perhaps TRBD2 as D (5 bases). The V end lost 11 bases, the J end lost 4 bases, and 17 bases lay between the germline ends. Germline lookup yields CDR1 MDHEN and CDR2 SYDVKM. There are 13 residues in the CDR3. The CDR3 reads CAGRARVGETQYF. In DNA form, the CDR3 reads TGTGCCGGACGTGCGAGGGTCGGAGAGACCCAGTACTTC.

The chain joins TRBV6-5 to TRBJ2-3, with a tentative D call TRBD2 (6 bases). V was clipped by 6 bases and J by 4 bases, with 17 bases between them. The CDR3 extends over 15 amino acids. Germline values: CDR1 MNHEY, CDR2 SVGAGI. The CDR3 loop reads CASRSGLGWPDTQYF. CDR3 DNA sequence: TGTGCCAGCAGATCGGGACTTGGGTGGCCAGATACGCAGTATTTT.

The chain carries TRBV29-1 and TRBJ2-7; 7 nucleotides line up with TRBD1. Trimming took 6 bases from V and 3 from J; bases not matched to a gene: 5. CDR1 SQVTM and CDR2 ANQGSEA come from the germline V gene. This CDR3 contains 12 residues. CDR3 loop: CSVLTGSYEQYF. DNA for the CDR3: TGCAGCGTCTTGACAGGGAGCTACGAGCAGTACTTC.

The rearrangement links TRBV6-2 or TRBV6-3 to TRBJ1-2; D uncertain. Germline assignment: CDR1 MNHEY and CDR2 SVGEGT. Trimming removed 6 bases from V and 11 bases from J, with 19 bases in between. The CDR3 covers 13 residues. DNA of the CDR3: TGTGCCAGCAGCGGAGGAACAGCCCTGAGTTACACCTTC. Translating it yields CASSGGTALSYTF.

V and J are TRBV4-2 and TRBJ2-3; 9 bases map to TRBD2. Germline-derived CDR1 and CDR2 are LGHNA and YNFKEQ. There are 16 residues in the CDR3. Germline trimming cut 2 bases from V and 1 base from J; bases unmatched to any gene: 4. CDR3 nucleotide sequence: TGTGCCAGCAGCCAACTAGCGGGACAAGGCACAGATACGCAGTATTTT. Amino acid sequence: CASSQLAGQGTDTQYF.

The chain employs TRBV30 and TRBJ1-5; a possible D gene is TRBD1 (5 bases). V gave up 1 base and J gave up 12 bases, with 16 bases separating them. There are 13 residues in the CDR3. Germline V lookup: CDR1 GTSNPN, CDR2 SVGIG (reference sequence). The chain's CDR3 is CAWSGAGEGIQHF. CDR3 bases: TGTGCCTGGAGTGGGGCGGGGGAAGGGATCCAGCATTTT.